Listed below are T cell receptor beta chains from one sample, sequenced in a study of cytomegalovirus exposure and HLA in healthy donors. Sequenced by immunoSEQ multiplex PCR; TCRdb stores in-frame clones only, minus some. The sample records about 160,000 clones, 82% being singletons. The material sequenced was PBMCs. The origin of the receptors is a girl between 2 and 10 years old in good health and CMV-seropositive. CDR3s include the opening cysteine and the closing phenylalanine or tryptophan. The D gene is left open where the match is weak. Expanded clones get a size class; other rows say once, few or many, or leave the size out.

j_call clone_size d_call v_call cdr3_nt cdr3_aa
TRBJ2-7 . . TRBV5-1 TGCGCCAGCAGCTTTATGGCGGGGACGGTCTACGAGCAGTACTTC CASSFMAGTVYEQYF
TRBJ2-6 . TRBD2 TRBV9 TGTGCCAGCAGCGTGGGACTAGCGGAATCTGGGGCCAACGTCCTGACTTTC CASSVGLAESGANVLTF
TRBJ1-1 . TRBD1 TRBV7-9 TGTGCCAGCAGCTTGACAGGGTACACCGCTGAAGCTTTCTTT CASSLTGYTAEAFF
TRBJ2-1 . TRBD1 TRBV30 TGTGCCTCCTCACAGGGGGACAATGAGCAGTTCTTC CASSQGDNEQFF
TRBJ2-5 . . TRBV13 TGTGCCAGCAGCTTACGTCTACTAGCTGAAGAGACCCAGTACTTC CASSLRLLAEETQYF
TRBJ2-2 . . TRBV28 TGTGCCAGCAGTTCTAGCGTAACCGGGGAGCTGTTTTTT CASSSSVTGELFF
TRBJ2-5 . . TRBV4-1 TGCGCCAGCAGCCAAGAATCAAGCGGACAAGAGACCCAGTACTTC CASSQESSGQETQYF
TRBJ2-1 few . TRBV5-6 TGTGCCAGCAGCTTAAACCCGGGACATAGCTCCTACAATGAGCAGTTCTTC CASSLNPGHSSYNEQFF
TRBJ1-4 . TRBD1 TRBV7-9 TGTGCCAGCAGCTTGATTGGGACAGGTCATGAAAAACTGTTTTTT CASSLIGTGHEKLFF
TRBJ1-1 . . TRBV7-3 TGTGCCAGCCCCTCAGACAAGGGAGATGAAGCTTTCTTT CASPSDKGDEAFF
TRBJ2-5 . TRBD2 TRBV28 TGTGCCAGCAGTGCCGGGACTAGCGGGCAAGAGACCCAGTACTTC CASSAGTSGQETQYF
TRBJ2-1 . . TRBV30 TGTGCCTGGACCCCTTTCCAGGTTAAGAATGAGCAGTTCTTC CAWTPFQVKNEQFF
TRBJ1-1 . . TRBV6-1 TGTGCCAGCAGTCACCCCGACAGATACACTGAAGCTTTCTTT CASSHPDRYTEAFF
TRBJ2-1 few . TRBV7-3 TGTGCCAGCAGCCGACAGGGGGCGGGTAGCGGGAGCGAGCAGTTCTTC CASSRQGAGSGSEQFF
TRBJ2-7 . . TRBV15 TGTGCCACCAGCAGCCAGGGCGGCTACGAGCAGTACTTC CATSSQGGYEQYF
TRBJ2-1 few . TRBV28 TGTGCCAGCAACCTACGAGGCCTAGAGAATGAGCAGTTCTTC CASNLRGLENEQFF
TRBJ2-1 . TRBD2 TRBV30 TGTGCCTGGAGTGAGTTTACGGGAGGGCTAGCGGGTCTTTCCCACAATGAGCAGTTCTTC CAWSEFTGGLAGLSHNEQFF
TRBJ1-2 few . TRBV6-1 TGTGCCAGCAAGGGAGTTGCCTATGGCTACACCTTC CASKGVAYGYTF
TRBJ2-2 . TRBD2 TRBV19 TGTGCCAGTAGTAGCGGGGGAAACACCGGGGAGCTGTTTTTT CASSSGGNTGELFF
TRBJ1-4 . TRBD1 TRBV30 TGTGCCTGGAGAGGGGGCCCTAATGAAAAACTGTTTTTT CAWRGGPNEKLFF
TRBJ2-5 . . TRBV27 TGTGCCAGCAGTCACGGGAAGATCTGGGGGACCCAGTACTTC CASSHGKIWGTQYF
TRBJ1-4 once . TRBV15 TGTGCCACCAGCAGAGGAGGGAACACTAATGAAAAACTGTTTTTT CATSRGGNTNEKLFF
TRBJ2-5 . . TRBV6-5 TGTGCCAGCAGTTACTCGAGGGAAGAGACCCAGTACTTC CASSYSREETQYF
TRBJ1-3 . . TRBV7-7 TGTGCTAGCAGTTCCGAGCCTAGCTCTGGAAACACCATATATTTT CASSSEPSSGNTIYF
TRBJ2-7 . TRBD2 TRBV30 TGTGCCTGGGATGACCCGGGACTAGCGGGAGCGTACTACGAGCAGTACTTC CAWDDPGLAGAYYEQYF
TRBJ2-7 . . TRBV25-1 TGTGCCAGCAGTATCGACAGTTTCTACGAGCAGTACTTC CASSIDSFYEQYF
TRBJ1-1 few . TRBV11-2 TGTGCCAGCAGCTTCTCCTCGGGTCTTAACACTGAAGCTTTCTTT CASSFSSGLNTEAFF
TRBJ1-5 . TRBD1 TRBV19 TGTGCCAGTAGTAGAGGGGGAACAGGGGGTCGTAGCAATCAGCCCCAGCATTTT CASSRGGTGGRSNQPQHF
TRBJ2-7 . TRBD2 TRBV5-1 TGCGCCAGCAGCCCAGGGACTAGCGGGAGGATTACGTCCAGCTACGAGCAGTACTTC CASSPGTSGRITSSYEQYF
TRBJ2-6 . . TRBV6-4 TGTGCCAGCAGTGACTCCCTCTCTGGGGCCAACGTCCTGACTTTC CASSDSLSGANVLTF
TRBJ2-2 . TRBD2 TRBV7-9 TGTGCCAGCAGCCCCACGGGACTAGATGACGGCGGGGAGCTGTTTTTT CASSPTGLDDGGELFF
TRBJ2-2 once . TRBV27 TGTGCCAGCAGTTTAATGGGCTCCTCCACCGGGGAGCTGTTTTTT CASSLMGSSTGELFF
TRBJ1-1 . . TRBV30 TGTGCCTGGATGCGTACAAGGGGCGATAAGGCTTTCTTT CAWMRTRGDKAFF
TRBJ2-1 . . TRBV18 TGTGCCAGCTCACTGGATAGGAGTGAGCAGTTCTTC CASSLDRSEQFF
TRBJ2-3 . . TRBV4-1 TGCGCCAGCAGCCTCAGACAGGAAAGTAGGGCAGATACGCAGTATTTT CASSLRQESRADTQYF
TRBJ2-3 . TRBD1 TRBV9 TGTGCCAGCAGCGGGACAGGGAACGCAGATACGCAGTATTTT CASSGTGNADTQYF
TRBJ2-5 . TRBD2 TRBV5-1 TGCGCCAGCAGTGTTGAAGCGGGAGGGGGGGAGACCCAGTACTTC CASSVEAGGGETQYF
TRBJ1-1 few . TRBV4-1 TGCGCCAGCAGCCAAGAGCGTCTACAGGGTTACACTGAAGCTTTCTTT CASSQERLQGYTEAFF
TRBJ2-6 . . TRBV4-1 TGCGCCAGCAGCCAACAGGGACTGGGCTCTGGGGCCAACGTCCTGACTTTC CASSQQGLGSGANVLTF
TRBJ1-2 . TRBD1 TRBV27 TGTGCCAGCAGTTCCCCGGGACAGGGGGCTACTGGCTACACCTTC CASSSPGQGATGYTF
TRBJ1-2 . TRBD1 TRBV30 TGTGCCTGGAAACCCCGGGACAGGGTTCCCTACACCTTC CAWKPRDRVPYTF
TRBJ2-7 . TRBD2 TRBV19 TGTGCCAGTAAGTCCCAGCGGGGTACCTACGAGCAGTACTTC CASKSQRGTYEQYF
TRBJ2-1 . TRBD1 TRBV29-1 TGCAGCGTGGGGGGCGGACAGGGCATATACTCCTACAATGAGCAGTTCTTC CSVGGGQGIYSYNEQFF
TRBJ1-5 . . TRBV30 TGTGCCTGGAGGGGGGGATGGGATAAATACAATCAGCCCCAGCATTTT CAWRGGWDKYNQPQHF
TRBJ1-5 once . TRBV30 TGTGCCTGGAGGACCGGGAATCAGCCCCAGCATTTT CAWRTGNQPQHF
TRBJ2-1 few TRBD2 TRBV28 TGTGCCAGCAGTTTATTGACTAGCGGTTACAATGAGCAGTTCTTC CASSLLTSGYNEQFF
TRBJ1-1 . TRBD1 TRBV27 TGTGCCAGCAGCCTCACAGGGGGAATGAACACTGAAGCTTTCTTT CASSLTGGMNTEAFF
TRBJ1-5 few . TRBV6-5 TGTGCCATCGGGGTGAGCAATCAGCCCCAGCATTTT CAIGVSNQPQHF
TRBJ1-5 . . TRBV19 TGTGCCAGCCGGGACTGGGGCAATCAGCCCCAGCATTTT CASRDWGNQPQHF
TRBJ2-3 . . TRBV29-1 TGCAGCGTTGAAGACTCCACAGATACGCAGTATTTT CSVEDSTDTQYF
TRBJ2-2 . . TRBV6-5 TGTGCCAGCAGTCTTATGGGGAGACCTACCGGGGAGCTGTTTTTT CASSLMGRPTGELFF
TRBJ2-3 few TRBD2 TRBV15 TGTGCCACCAGCGTCCCCCGACTAGCGGGATTGGCAGATACGCAGTATTTT CATSVPRLAGLADTQYF
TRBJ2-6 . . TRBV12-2 TGTGCAAGTCGCCCCCCCGGGACAGGGCCTGGGGCCAACGTCCTGACTTTC CASRPPGTGPGANVLTF
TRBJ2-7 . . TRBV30 TGTGCCTGGAACACCGGGGCCTACGAGCAGTACTTC CAWNTGAYEQYF
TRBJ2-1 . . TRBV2 TGTGCCAGCTTCCAGGGTTTGGGGTATGAGCAGTTCTTC CASFQGLGYEQFF
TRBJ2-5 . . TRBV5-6 TGTGCCACCTCGGCAGGGGCTAGCCAAGAGACCCAGTACTTC CATSAGASQETQYF
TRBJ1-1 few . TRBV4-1 TGCGCCAGCAGCCAAGATGAATGGGCGAACACTGAAGCTTTCTTT CASSQDEWANTEAFF
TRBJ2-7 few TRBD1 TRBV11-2 TGTGCCAGCAGCGGCGACAGGGAAGGAAACTACGAGCAGTACTTC CASSGDREGNYEQYF
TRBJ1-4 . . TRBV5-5 TGTGCCAGCAGCCAACTGACAGGATCTAATGAAAAACTGTTTTTT CASSQLTGSNEKLFF
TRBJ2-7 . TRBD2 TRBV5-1 TGCGCCAGCAGCTTCAAGACTAGCAGTCGGGAGCAGTACTTC CASSFKTSSREQYF